Listed below are T cell receptor beta chains from one sample, sequenced in a study of breast tumors, draining lymph nodes, adjacent tissues. TCRdb re-analysed the multiplex PCR reads in MiXCR, keeping a single row per CDR3 protein. In the table there are 150,000 to 200,000 distinct CDR3 sequences, approximately 30% of which are singletons. The material sequenced was axillary lymph node tissue. The origin of the receptors is a female donor with breast cancer. Some clones in this sample may be carry-over from other donors' samples. Each CDR3 is given with its conserved first and last residue. D genes are given only for firm matches. Clone sizes are given selectively: once, few, many, or a class where the clone is expanded.

clone_size	v_call	j_call	d_call	cdr3_aa	cdr3_nt
-	TRBV27	TRBJ2-7	-	CASSLEYSSYEQYF	TGTGCCAGCAGCTTAGAATACAGCTCCTACGAGCAGTACTTC
many	TRBV7-2	TRBJ1-5	-	CASSLAVNSGQPQHF	TGTGCCAGCAGCTTGGCAGTTAATAGCGGGCAGCCCCAGCATTTT
-	TRBV29-1	TRBJ2-5	-	CSTVDLQEETQYF	TGCAGCACAGTAGACCTTCAGGAGGAGACCCAGTACTTC
many	TRBV28	TRBJ2-5	TRBD1	CASSLRSGQGAGETQYF	TGTGCCAGCAGTTTAAGGTCAGGACAGGGGGCCGGAGAGACCCAGTACTTC
-	TRBV2	TRBJ1-6	TRBD1	CASSDSGTDNSPLHF	TGTGCCAGCAGTGACTCGGGGACAGATAATTCACCCCTCCACTTT
-	TRBV15	TRBJ1-3	-	CATSRDRRSGNTIYF	TGTGCCACCAGCAGAGATAGGCGCTCTGGAAACACCATATACTTT
-	TRBV10-1	TRBJ2-2	TRBD2	CASSSGTSGGAAGELFF	TGCGCCAGCAGTTCGGGGACTAGCGGGGGGGCCGCCGGGGAGCTGTTTTTT
many	TRBV20-1	TRBJ2-1	-	CSARVTGAYNEQFF	TGCAGTGCTAGAGTGACGGGGGCCTACAATGAGCAGTTCTTC
-	TRBV7-8	TRBJ2-3	TRBD2	CASSVAGGGYNEQYF	TGTGCCAGCAGCGTAGCGGGAGGGGGTTACAATGAGCAGTATTTT
once	TRBV29-1	TRBJ1-5	TRBD1	CSVSTGDSNQPQHF	TGCAGCGTATCTACAGGGGATAGCAATCAGCCCCAGCATTTT
many	TRBV19	TRBJ2-3	-	CASSDTLLTDTQYF	TGTGCCAGTAGTGACACATTACTCACAGATACGCAGTATTTT
-	TRBV12-1	TRBJ2-3	-	CASSDSVTSGTPYEQYF	TGTGCCAGCAGTGACTCCGTGACTAGCGGGACCCCCTACGAGCAGTATTTT
many	TRBV18	TRBJ2-3	TRBD1	CASSLSDRDTDTQYF	TGTGCCAGCTCCCTATCGGACAGGGACACAGATACGCAGTATTTT
many	TRBV9	TRBJ2-3	-	CASSPRGTSTDTQYF	TGTGCCAGCAGCCCTAGGGGGACTAGCACAGATACGCAGTATTTT
-	TRBV29-1	TRBJ1-1	-	CSVPDGNTGAFF	TGCAGCGTGCCGGACGGGAACACTGGAGCTTTCTTT
many	TRBV29-1	TRBJ2-7	-	CSVGGLVKGGINEQYF	TGCAGCGTTGGAGGATTGGTGAAAGGGGGAATAAACGAGCAGTACTTC
-	TRBV20-1	TRBJ1-1	-	CSASRATNEAFF	TGCAGTGCTAGCAGGGCAACTAATGAAGCTTTCTTT
many	TRBV20-1	TRBJ2-7	TRBD1	CSARPGQGAYEQYF	TGCAGTGCTAGACCGGGACAGGGGGCCTACGAGCAGTACTTC
-	TRBV12-3/TRBV12-4	TRBJ2-5	-	CASTVGEETQYF	TGTGCCTCAACAGTCGGAGAAGAGACCCAGTACTTC
many	TRBV24-1	TRBJ2-1	-	CATSDVTLSSYNEQFF	TGTGCCACCAGTGATGTTACCTTGAGCTCCTACAATGAGCAGTTCTTC
many	TRBV12-3/TRBV12-4	TRBJ2-2	TRBD1	CASSRGQGTTGELFF	TGTGCCAGCAGCCGCGGACAGGGGACCACCGGGGAGCTGTTTTTT
many	TRBV20-1	TRBJ2-1	TRBD1	CSAIRDSPYNEQFF	TGCAGTGCGATCCGGGACAGCCCCTACAATGAGCAGTTCTTC
many	TRBV12-3/TRBV12-4	TRBJ1-4	-	CASSFGQGAVKLFF	TGTGCCAGCAGTTTCGGGCAGGGTGCGGTAAAACTGTTTTTT
many	TRBV9	TRBJ2-3	-	CASKEGEVTDTQYF	TGTGCCAGCAAGGAGGGAGAAGTCACAGATACGCAGTATTTT
few	TRBV10-2	TRBJ1-1	-	CASSDLSGTEAFF	TGCGCCAGCAGTGATTTGTCAGGCACTGAAGCTTTCTTT
many	TRBV18	TRBJ1-5	-	CASSPFGGRDQPQHF	TGTGCCAGCTCACCATTCGGGGGGCGCGATCAGCCCCAGCATTTT
few	TRBV6-2/TRBV6-3	TRBJ2-6	-	CASSHSTSSGANVLTF	TGTGCCAGCAGTCACTCGACCTCCTCTGGGGCCAACGTCCTGACTTTC
-	TRBV7-2	TRBJ2-4	-	CASSLTRATDTQYF	TGTGCCAGCAGCTTGACACGAGCCACAGATACGCAGTACTTC
many	TRBV30	TRBJ1-6	TRBD1	CASRPAPGQGSYNSPLHF	TGTGCCTCCCGACCTGCCCCGGGACAGGGGTCATATAATTCACCCCTCCACTTT
many	TRBV6-5	TRBJ1-2	-	CASSYKQGYGYTF	TGTGCCAGCAGTTATAAACAGGGTTATGGCTACACCTTC
many	TRBV7-9	TRBJ1-2	-	CASSLDSYGYTF	TGTGCCAGCAGCTTAGACAGCTATGGCTACACCTTC
many	TRBV5-1	TRBJ2-3	-	CASSLAVVTDTQYF	TGCGCCAGCAGCTTGGCCGTGGTGACAGATACGCAGTATTTT
few	TRBV3-1	TRBJ2-7	-	CASSQVSTEQYF	TGTGCCAGCAGCCAAGTTAGTACCGAGCAGTACTTC
few	TRBV18	TRBJ2-3	TRBD2	CASSPSALAGGGDAQYF	TGTGCCAGCTCACCAAGCGCCCTAGCGGGGGGTGGAGATGCGCAGTATTTT
many	TRBV12-3/TRBV12-4	TRBJ2-1	-	CASSPQAYNEQFF	TGTGCCAGCAGCCCACAGGCCTACAATGAGCAGTTCTTC
-	TRBV12-3/TRBV12-4	TRBJ2-1	-	CASSFVGALYNEQFF	TGTGCCAGCAGTTTCGTTGGGGCCCTTTACAATGAGCAGTTCTTC
few	TRBV7-2	TRBJ1-2	-	CASSPSIGASGGYPF	TGTGCCAGCAGCCCGTCGATAGGGGCAAGTGGGGGCTACCCCTTC
many	TRBV9	TRBJ1-2	-	CASSPESGPKTRGYTF	TGTGCCAGCAGCCCGGAAAGCGGGCCCAAGACGCGTGGCTACACCTTC
many	TRBV7-6	TRBJ1-6	-	CASSSQPDSTLHF	TGTGCCAGCAGCTCACAGCCCGACAGTACCCTCCACTTT
many	TRBV12-3/TRBV12-4	TRBJ1-5	TRBD1	CASSSDNTGDLDQPQHF	TGTGCCAGCAGTTCCGACAATACAGGGGACCTTGATCAGCCCCAGCATTTT